The rows below give T cell receptor beta chains drawn from one sample of a study of T cells in Graves' hyperthyroidism and ophthalmopathy. TCRdb itself ran the multiplex PCR reads through MiXCR, one entry per CDR3 protein. The repertoire holds about 660,000 distinct CDR3 sequences, over 40% seen once, with under 8% in the top ten. Sequencing was carried out using peripheral blood or thyroid tissue (not recorded which). Receptors originate from an adult man with Graves' disease, either hyperthyroidism or ophthalmopathy (not recorded which). CDR3s include the opening cysteine and the closing phenylalanine or tryptophan. D genes are given only for firm matches. For some rows the clone size is stated as once, few or many, or as a class when expanded; others skip it.

clone_size j_call d_call v_call cdr3_aa cdr3_nt
. TRBJ1-1 TRBD1 TRBV9 CASSVAGDSEAFF TGTGCCAGCAGCGTAGCGGGGGACAGCGAAGCTTTCTTT
few TRBJ2-7 . TRBV20-1 CSARGTPISYEQYF TGCAGTGCTAGAGGGACTCCCATCTCCTACGAGCAGTACTTC
. TRBJ1-6 TRBD1 TRBV9 CASSQGQGATPLHF TGTGCCAGCAGCCAGGGGCAGGGGGCCACACCCCTCCACTTT
. TRBJ2-5 . TRBV7-6 CASSYGRDEETQYF TGTGCCAGCAGTTACGGGCGGGATGAAGAGACCCAGTACTTC
many TRBJ1-6 . TRBV29-1 CSAGGGVESPLHF TGCAGCGCCGGAGGGGGGGTGGAATCACCCCTCCACTTT
. TRBJ2-7 . TRBV10-3 CAISRTVLHEQYF TGTGCCATCAGTCGGACAGTATTACACGAGCAGTACTTC
. TRBJ1-1 . TRBV29-1 CSVEYLGAANTEAFF TGCAGCGTTGAATATCTGGGGGCCGCGAACACTGAAGCTTTCTTT
. TRBJ1-1 TRBD1 TRBV7-9 CASSSPGQGSPRAFF TGTGCCAGCAGTTCTCCGGGACAGGGGTCTCCAAGGGCTTTCTTT
few TRBJ1-2 . TRBV4-2 CASSQLRQDWAHGYTF TGTGCCAGCAGCCAACTTAGACAGGATTGGGCTCATGGCTACACCTTC
. TRBJ1-5 . TRBV19 CASSIRAWGVSNQPQHF TGTGCCAGTAGTATCCGTGCCTGGGGGGTTAGCAATCAGCCCCAGCATTTT
. TRBJ2-7 TRBD1 TRBV29-1 CSVLRDRGDYEQYF TGCAGCGTGCTCCGGGACAGGGGGGACTACGAGCAGTACTTC
. TRBJ2-6 TRBD1 TRBV10-3 CDTGGTGANVLTF TGTGACACAGGGGGTACTGGGGCCAACGTCCTGACTTTC
. TRBJ1-6 . TRBV15 CATSSEGDNSPLHF TGTGCCACCAGCAGCGAGGGGGATAATTCACCCCTCCACTTT
many TRBJ1-2 . TRBV29-1 CSVPGPGSYGYTF TGCAGCGTCCCGGGCCCAGGGAGCTATGGCTACACCTTC
many TRBJ2-2 TRBD1 TRBV15 CATSRDRDSFSGELFF TGTGCCACCAGCAGAGATCGGGACAGTTTCTCCGGGGAGCTGTTTTTT
. TRBJ1-4 . TRBV2 CASDRLTREKLFF TGTGCCAGCGACCGCCTGACCCGGGAAAAACTGTTTTTT
. TRBJ2-5 TRBD2 TRBV13 CASSLPGGTVLETQYF TGTGCCAGCAGTTTACCGGGAGGCACGGTTTTAGAGACCCAGTACTTC
few TRBJ1-2 . TRBV19 CASTAMRQNYGYTF TGTGCCAGTACTGCAATGCGGCAGAACTATGGCTACACCTTC
many TRBJ1-5 . TRBV10-3 CAIRVTSYSNQPQHF TGTGCCATCAGAGTTACAAGTTATAGCAATCAGCCCCAGCATTTT
few TRBJ1-1 TRBD1 TRBV11-2 CASSLGGTGALDAFF TGTGCCAGCAGCTTAGGTGGGACAGGGGCCCTAGACGCTTTCTTT
few TRBJ2-7 . TRBV19 CASSIRQVYEQYF TGTGCCAGTAGTATACGGCAGGTCTACGAGCAGTACTTC
few TRBJ1-2 TRBD1 TRBV5-4 CASSMGQGDSYGYTF TGTGCCAGCAGCATGGGACAGGGGGATAGCTATGGCTACACCTTC
many TRBJ1-5 . TRBV7-8 CASSLARYSNQPQHF TGTGCCAGCAGTCTCGCCCGGTATAGCAATCAGCCCCAGCATTTT
. TRBJ1-5 TRBD1 TRBV9 CVSSTTGTNQPQHF TGTGTCAGCAGCACGACAGGGACCAATCAGCCCCAGCATTTT
. TRBJ1-1 . TRBV2 CASRRGLTNTEAFF TGTGCCAGCCGACGAGGGTTGACGAACACTGAAGCTTTCTTT
. TRBJ1-2 . TRBV5-4 CASSEVWVVGGYTF TGTGCCAGCAGTGAGGTTTGGGTGGTCGGAGGCTACACCTTC
few TRBJ2-7 TRBD1 TRBV14 CASSPGQSSVEQYF TGTGCCAGCAGCCCGGGACAGAGCTCGGTGGAGCAGTACTTC
. TRBJ1-2 TRBD1 TRBV5-1 CASSQDGGQGWGYTF TGTGCCAGCAGCCAAGACGGGGGACAGGGATGGGGCTACACCTTC
. TRBJ2-5 TRBD2 TRBV29-1 CSVGSSGRVGLQETQYF TGCAGCGTTGGTTCCAGCGGGAGGGTAGGGCTTCAAGAGACCCAGTACTTC
many TRBJ1-6 TRBD1 TRBV7-2 CASSLTNSRQGASPLHF TGTGCCAGCAGCTTAACCAATAGTAGACAGGGGGCCTCACCCCTCCACTTT
. TRBJ2-2 . TRBV7-8 CASRPPGFNTGELFF TGTGCCAGCAGACCACCTGGGTTCAACACCGGGGAGCTGTTTTTT